This T cell receptor beta chain was found in a study of CD8+ T cells in alopecia areata (dated by TCRdb to 2016 to 2018). Describing the broader study: The treated patients took part in an open-label pilot trial in which moderate-to-severe alopecia areata was treated with oral tofacitinib at 5 to 10 mg twice daily. RNA was extracted with the PAXgene miRNA kit for fixed scalp, the miRNeasy kit for PBMCs, and the RNeasy kit for mouse skin. The study used high-throughput TCRbeta sequencing to examine T cell clonal expansion in alopecia areata, in both the C3H/HeJ mouse model and human patients. Patients stayed on tofacitinib for 6 to 18 months and then had 6 months of follow-up off drug so that delayed response and recurrence could be assessed. Scalp clonality was compared across normal scalp (n=4), patchy alopecia areata scalp (n=8), and alopecia totalis/universalis scalp (n=8). Amplification of TCRbeta CDR3 regions was done by immunoSEQ multiplex PCR using 35 Vbeta forward primers and 13 Jbeta reverse primers. Tofacitinib-treated patients had biopsies at baseline and at 4 and 24 weeks of treatment, with a later scalp biopsy in several patients. Human TCRbeta sequencing covered scalp tissue and sorted CD4+ and CD8+ peripheral blood T cells from patchy and totalis/universalis alopecia areata patients and healthy controls. The paper as a whole reports these results and caveats: Unlike mouse skin, where gammadelta T cells dominate, normal human skin contains resident alphabeta T cells that get sequenced too, which complicates analysis of the scalp TCR repertoire. Shared TCR sequences between patients were less evident than in mice, which may be partly attributable to HLA diversity in the patient population. Higher clonality and more expanded CD8+ clones were observed in lesional scalp than in normal scalp, particularly in alopecia totalis/universalis, a finding suggestive of antigenic drive.

The protocol used for the library was the immunoSEQ multiplex PCR assay. To provide template for TCR sequencing, every sample had RNA extracted and reverse transcribed into cDNA. First-strand cDNA was synthesized with SuperScript III using a 2:1 mix of oligo-dT and random hexamers. A synthetic immune receptor repertoire was used to measure amplification bias, and any remaining bias was corrected computationally. In the original analysis: After raw reads were preprocessed to remove errors, the CDR3 was defined following IMGT conventions as running from the conserved cysteine to phenylalanine. Clonality was computed by normalizing Shannon entropy by log2 of the number of productive unique TCRs and subtracting the result from 1. CD4 or CD8 identity of scalp clones was inferred by cross-referencing scalp TCRbeta sequences with sorted blood CD4 and CD8 repertoires. Here the immuneACCESS table is served through TCRdb, limited to in-frame sequences with V and J called. Missing clones are a known gap in these copies; in checked studies unresolved V genes cover under half, and the rest lacks a known reason. Clone size and V and J calls were adopted from that table, with D and trimming inferred from the DNA. Across this sample there are 220,000 or so clones, with about 60% seen only once. Together, the top ten hold 0.45% of the sample.

As concerns this clone: This clone's antigen is unknown. Base qualities are not provided; no much larger clone lies one nucleotide away.

What the time point label conveys for this sample: baseline before oral tofacitinib. From alopecia areata patients, peripheral blood was collected along with lesional scalp punch biopsies. PBMCs were isolated by density centrifugation and stained for CD3, CD4 and CD8, and CD4+ and CD8+ T cells were sorted on a FACSAria. There are 15 amino acids in the CDR3, from cysteine to phenylalanine inclusive. The sequence is cut down to CDR3 DNA, 45 bases in frame from base 1. V drops 6 bases and J drops 4 bases, leaving 21 bases in between. The germline V gene specifies SQVTM as CDR1 and ANQGSEA as CDR2. This specimen consisted of CD4+ T cells sorted from blood, obtained at week 0. This TCR was sampled from a human donor with alopecia areata. This chain joins TRBV29-1 to TRBJ1-1, with the D segment identity uncertain. At the DNA level, the sequence is TGCAGCGTCCGACCCGCCTCCCGGATGTCCACTGAAGCTTTCTTT. Its translation is CSVRPASRMSTEAFF.